The entry that follows covers one TCR beta chain sequence. The antigen is unknown. Libraries were prepared by immunoSEQ multiplex PCR; TCRdb keeps only in-frame clonotypes and omits some of them. The sample has fewer than 700,000 clones; about 95% are singletons. This CDR3 has 12 amino acids. The V gene end was trimmed by 8 bases and the J gene end by 4 bases; junction bases not matched to a gene: 5. The V gene's germline CDR1 is GTSNPN and CDR2 SVGIG (reference sequence). This record comes from a study of shared clonotypes between healthy human individuals. Naive CD8 isolation took CD45RO-negative cells positively selected for CCR7 and excluded terminally differentiated effector memory CD45RA+ cells. Free of recent acute infections or vaccinations, the donors were healthy HIV-negative adults. Study conclusions and caveats: Of the naive CD4 clonotypes, roughly 5.2% were shared across a handful of donors.

This TCR was sampled from a woman between 25 and 40 years old in good health. The rearrangement joins TRBV30 to TRBJ2-5; 9 nucleotides match TRBD1. The material sequenced was naive CD8+ T cells sorted from blood. CDR3 residues: CAGTGLGETQYF. DNA for the CDR3: TGTGCCGGGACAGGGTTAGGAGAGACCCAGTACTTC. The full variable domain, in which reference TRBV30 and TRBJ2-5 provide the parts outside the CDR3, is SQTIHQWPATLVQPVGSPLSLECTVEGTSNPNLYWYRQAAGRGLQLLFYSVGIGQISSEVPQNLSASRPQDRQFILSSKKLLLSDSGFYLCAGTGLGETQYFGPGTRLLVL.